These 6 T cell receptor beta chains originate from one sample sequenced in a study of OX40 agonist ivuxolimab in advanced cancers. Clones were sequenced by immunoSEQ multiplex PCR, and TCRdb holds only the in-frame ones, with some missing. This sample has just under 80,000 clones, with 89% found just once. The sequencing here drew on CD4+ or CD8+ T cells sorted from blood, taken in a trial of the OX40 agonist ivuxolimab. The receptors come from an adult with an advanced solid tumor such as melanoma, head and neck, liver or kidney cancer.

The V and J genes are TRBV7-2 and TRBJ2-1; D gene ambiguous. The germline V and J ends were trimmed by 4 bases and 4 bases, with 11 bases remaining between them. CDR1 is SGHTA, CDR2 FQGNSA, per germline. This CDR3 has 14 amino acids. The CDR3 DNA reads as TGTGCCAGCAGCTCAAGTGGATCTTACAATGAGCAGTTCTTC. Amino acid sequence: CASSSSGSYNEQFF.

This clone appeared a few times. The chain uses TRBV7-2 and TRBJ1-5, with TRBD1 as a possible D gene (5 bases). Germline CDR1 SGHTA, CDR2 FQGNSA. V lost 5 bases and J lost 7, with 15 bases in between. The CDR3 covers 14 residues. CDR3 nucleotides: TGTGCCAGCAGCCCCCGAGGACGGGACCAGCCCCAGCATTTT. This sequence encodes CASSPRGRDQPQHF.

This clone was recorded a few times. The genes are TRBV10-3 and TRBJ2-5; TRBD2 matches at 8 bases. Per germline, CDR1 ENHRY and CDR2 SYGVKD. The CDR3 covers 16 residues. The junction had 7 bases not matched to a gene; V was cut back by 2 bases and J by 2 bases. The CDR3 reads CAISEQGGTRQETQYF. CDR3 nucleotide sequence: TGTGCCATCAGTGAGCAAGGTGGGACTAGACAAGAGACCCAGTACTTC.

The J gene is TRBJ2-7, the V gene TRBV10-3, with 11 positions matching TRBD2. Germline V gives CDR1 ENHRY, CDR2 SYGVKD. V was clipped by 6 bases and J by 4 bases; unmatched bases: 8. This CDR3 comprises 15 residues. The CDR3 DNA reads as TGTGCCATCAGCGACTATAGCGGGAGGGATTACGAGCAGTACTTC. This codes for CAISDYSGRDYEQYF.

This clone was seen a few times. Different DNA sequences within this sample yield the same CDR3. The V call is TRBV18, the J call TRBJ1-1; D is uncertain. The germline CDR1 and CDR2 sequences are KGHSH and LQKENI. V was cut by 0 bases and J by 1 base, with 9 bases left in between. The length of the CDR3 is 15 residues. CDR3 loop: CASSPPGTANTEAFF. As DNA, the CDR3 is TGTGCCAGCTCACCACCGGGCACCGCGAACACTGAAGCTTTCTTT.

This sequence joins TRBV30 and TRBJ1-2; 9 positions match TRBD1. V lost 5 bases, J lost 9 bases, and 10 bases stayed unmatched. Per the germline V gene, CDR1 is GTSNPN and CDR2 is SVGIG (reference sequence). The CDR3 spans 13 residues. CDR3 coding DNA: TGTGCCTGGGGAAGGACAGGGGCCTTCAGCTACACCTTC. Its protein product is CAWGRTGAFSYTF.